This paragraph covers one T cell receptor beta chain sequence. Its specificity is not known. The PCR made use of 60 Vbeta and 13 Jbeta primers. TCRdb's table, derived via immunoSEQ multiplex PCR, lists solely in-frame clones and lacks some. The table lists about 77,000 clones, roughly 78% of them singletons. These data originate in a study of cytomegalovirus exposure and HLA in healthy donors. Overall study findings and caveats: In a later analysis, HLA-associated beta chains showed higher expansion and lower generation probabilities than comparable chains.

Source material: PBMCs. The source of this sequence is a middle-aged man in good health and CMV-seronegative.

The CDR3 loop is CATATGPPNYGYTF. The CDR3 DNA reads as TGTGCCACCGCTACAGGGCCACCCAACTATGGCTACACCTTC. This chain uses TRBV10-3 with TRBJ1-2; a possible D gene is TRBD1 (6 bases). The CDR3 has 14 amino acids. V lost 10 bases, J lost 2 bases, and 17 bases lay in between. Germline CDR1 is ENHRY and CDR2 is SYGVKD.